This entry lists 22 T cell receptor beta chains sequenced from one sample in a study of cytomegalovirus exposure and HLA in healthy donors. This table comes from immunoSEQ multiplex PCR, and its TCRdb copy is limited to in-frame clones, with some not included. The table records over 150,000 clones, about 85% of them present only once. The specimen was PBMCs. These receptors were taken from a man aged 18 to 35 in good health and CMV-seropositive.

The chain joins TRBV2 to TRBJ2-7, with D possibly TRBD1 on 6 matching bases. CDR1 is SNHLY, CDR2 FYNNEI, per germline. CDR3 size: 14 residues. V lost 6 bases to trimming and J lost 2 bases, with 14 bases between them. The CDR3 region is CASRGDRYTYEQYF. CDR3 DNA sequence: TGTGCCAGCAGGGGAGACAGGTACACCTACGAGCAGTACTTC.

This chain joins TRBV7-9 and TRBJ1-3; the D gene is possibly TRBD1 (6 bases). CDR1 SEHNR and CDR2 FQNEAQ come from the germline V gene (reference sequence). Trimming removed 1 base at V and 2 bases at J, with 12 bases between. The CDR3 runs 16 residues. CDR3 loop: CASSLGRTDPGNTIYF. The CDR3 DNA reads as TGTGCCAGCAGCTTAGGCCGGACAGATCCTGGAAACACCATATATTTT.

V is TRBV13 and J is TRBJ2-5, with TRBD2 matching 12 bases. The J segment lost 6 bases and the V segment lost 4 bases, leaving 12 bases of the junction unmatched. This CDR3 region has 17 residues. From germline, CDR1 is PRHDT and CDR2 FYEKMQ (reference sequence). CDR3 bases: TGTGCCAGCAGCTCTGTCGAACTAGCGGGGGGTCGGAAGACCCAGTACTTC. As protein: CASSSVELAGGRKTQYF.

This clone was seen once. The chain has TRBV28 and TRBJ1-6, with a possible D match to TRBD1 (5 bases). The CDR3 spans 14 residues. Germline CDR1 MDHEN, CDR2 SYDVKM. Trimming took off 9 bases at V and 0 bases at J, with 9 bases between the two ends. The chain's CDR3 is CASRQSSYNSPLHF. CDR3 sequence (DNA): TGTGCCAGTCGACAGAGCTCCTATAATTCACCCCTCCACTTT.

The chain couples TRBV28 to TRBJ1-5, with D possibly TRBD1 on 5 matching bases. Looked up from germline, CDR1 is MDHEN and CDR2 is SYDVKM. This CDR3 has 14 residues. The V end lost 7 bases, the J end lost 0 bases, and 10 bases lay between the germline ends. The CDR3 DNA is TGTGCCAGCAATTGGGACTATAGCAATCAGCCCCAGCATTTT. The encoded protein is CASNWDYSNQPQHF.

This clone was seen more than once but under ten times. The chain links TRBV6-5 to TRBJ2-7; D gene uncertain. This CDR3 region has 13 residues. Germline lookup yields CDR1 MNHEY and CDR2 SVGAGI. The V end lost 5 bases, the J end lost 5 bases, and 13 bases lay between the germline ends. CDR3 bases: TGTGCCAGCAGTATTAACGCGGTAAACGAGCAGTACTTC. This translates into CASSINAVNEQYF.

Details on this clone: The same CDR3 arises from other DNA sequences in this sample as well. This rearrangement joins TRBV5-4 to TRBJ1-1; D gene ambiguous. Trimming left V 4 bases short and J 1 base short, with 8 bases between. Germline loops: CDR1 SGHNT, CDR2 YYREEE (reference sequence). The CDR3 loop spans 13 amino acids. The CDR3 DNA sequence: TGTGCCAGCAGCCCCTCAGGGAACACTGAAGCTTTCTTT. Its translation is CASSPSGNTEAFF.

The chain couples TRBV27 to TRBJ2-7; a weak D match, TRBD1 (7 bases). V shed 7 bases and J shed 3 bases, with 16 bases lying between them. The germline V gene encodes CDR1 MNHEY and CDR2 SMNVEV (reference sequence). There are 14 residues in the CDR3. The CDR3 region has the DNA TGTGCCAGCAAAGGTGCAGGGGGGAGCTACGAGCAGTACTTC. As protein: CASKGAGGSYEQYF.

The chain recombines TRBV10-2 with TRBJ2-1; TRBD2 matches 8 bases. The CDR3 runs 14 residues. Trimming removed 7 bases from V and 1 base from J; junction bases left unmatched: 3. Germline CDR1 and CDR2: WSHSY and SAAADI. In DNA form, the CDR3 reads TGCGCCAGCAACACGGGGGGGTCCTACAATGAGCAGTTCTTC. Residues: CASNTGGSYNEQFF.

There are a few counts of this clone. The rearrangement links TRBV2 to TRBJ2-7; 8 bases are shared with TRBD2. The CDR3 totals 12 residues. Germline assignment: CDR1 SNHLY and CDR2 FYNNEI. Losses at the gene ends were 6 bases for V and 5 bases for J; bases not matched to a gene: 3. The chain's CDR3 is CASRDGRDEQYF. The CDR3 DNA follows: TGTGCCAGCAGGGACGGGAGGGACGAGCAGTACTTC.

The chain carries TRBV5-6 and TRBJ2-5; TRBD2 might be the D (5 bases). The V end lost 0 bases, the J end lost 4 bases, and 7 bases lay between the germline ends. Germline V gene sequence: CDR1 SGHDT, CDR2 YYEEEE. The CDR3 covers 13 residues. The CDR3 DNA follows: TGTGCCAGCAGCTTGGGGACTTTAGAGACCCAGTACTTC. Residues: CASSLGTLETQYF.

This sequence joins TRBV28 and TRBJ2-7; tentatively, D is TRBD2 (6 bases). Trimming shortened V by 5 bases and J by 0 bases, and 17 bases separated the two germline ends. Germline CDR1 and CDR2: MDHEN and SYDVKM. The CDR3 is 16 residues long. CDR3 region: CASSGVAELSSYEQYF. CDR3 bases: TGTGCCAGCAGTGGAGTAGCGGAGCTAAGCTCCTACGAGCAGTACTTC.

The V gene is TRBV29-1, the J gene TRBJ1-4; tentatively, D is TRBD1 (5 bases). Looked up from germline, CDR1 is SQVTM and CDR2 is ANQGSEA. V lost 4 bases and J lost 8, with 14 bases in between. This CDR3 is built from 13 residues. CDR3: CSVVGGGDEKLFF. The CDR3 nucleotides are TGCAGCGTTGTCGGGGGAGGGGACGAAAAACTGTTTTTT.

This chain links TRBV25-1 with TRBJ1-2; D gene ambiguous. This CDR3 is built from 15 residues. Germline V lookup: CDR1 MGHDK, CDR2 SYGVNS. The germline V and J ends were trimmed by 1 base and 5 bases, with 14 bases remaining between them. CDR3: CASSESGGLGYGYTF. The DNA for the CDR3 is TGTGCCAGCAGTGAATCGGGAGGGTTAGGGTATGGCTACACCTTC.

This chain joins TRBV11-2 and TRBJ1-2; D remains unclear. Trimming removed 2 bases at V and 2 bases at J, with 6 bases between. CDR1 and CDR2 (germline): SGHAT, FQNNGV. This CDR3 is built from 13 residues. CDR3 in amino acids: CASSLTRNYGYTF. CDR3 DNA sequence: TGTGCCAGCAGCTTAACGAGAAACTATGGCTACACCTTC. Together with reference TRBV11-2 and TRBJ1-2, the CDR3 gives the full variable domain: EAGVAQSPRYKIIEKRQSVAFWCNPISGHATLYWYQQILGQGPKLLIQFQNNGVVDDSQLPKDRFSAERLKGVDSTLKIQPAKLEDSAVYLCASSLTRNYGYTFGSGTRLTVV.

The chain uses TRBV4-2 and TRBJ2-5; 9 bases align to TRBD2. V trimming: 1 base; J trimming: 1 base; junction bases outside the gene matches: 4. Germline V gene sequence: CDR1 LGHNA, CDR2 YNFKEQ. This CDR3 region has 16 residues. CDR3 protein: CASSQGLAALQETQYF. CDR3 sequence (DNA): TGTGCCAGCAGCCAAGGACTAGCGGCCCTCCAAGAGACCCAGTACTTC.

The chain couples TRBV10-3 to TRBJ2-3; 8 nucleotides align to TRBD1. Trimming took 6 bases from V and 4 from J; bases not matched to a gene: 12. Per the germline V gene, CDR1 is ENHRY and CDR2 is SYGVKD. This CDR3 comprises 16 residues. The CDR3 here is CAISAGAGGWSDTQYF. In DNA, the CDR3 is TGTGCCATCAGCGCTGGGGCAGGGGGCTGGTCAGATACGCAGTATTTT.

The chain joins TRBV28 to TRBJ1-5; tentative D call: TRBD1 (6 bases). This CDR3 has 15 amino acids. Germline V gene lookup returns CDR1 MDHEN and CDR2 SYDVKM. Deletions cut 1 base from V and 5 bases from J, with 12 bases between. The CDR3 nucleotides read TGTGCCAGCAGTTTATATCCAGGGGTAGATCAGCCCCAGCATTTT. Amino acid sequence: CASSLYPGVDQPQHF.

The chain has TRBV6-5 and TRBJ2-1, with D possibly being TRBD2 (5 bases). The CDR3 length is 15 residues. Between the trimmed V and J ends, which lost 3 bases and 4 bases, there was a span of 13 bases. Germline V lookup: CDR1 MNHEY, CDR2 SVGAGI. The CDR3 DNA follows: TGTGCCAGCAGTTATCGTTCGTCGGGGTACAATGAGCAGTTCTTC. It specifies CASSYRSSGYNEQFF.

The chain has TRBV6-1 and TRBJ2-7; D perhaps matches TRBD2 (6 bases). The CDR3 is made up of 14 amino acids. Between the trimmed V and J ends, which lost 4 bases and 4 bases, there was a span of 14 bases. Per germline, CDR1 MNHNS and CDR2 SASEGT. The CDR3 protein is CASSAQAEGYEQYF. The CDR3 DNA is TGTGCCAGCAGTGCTCAAGCGGAGGGGTACGAGCAGTACTTC.

The chain couples TRBV5-1 to TRBJ2-1; D gene uncertain. The CDR3 covers 13 residues. CDR1 and CDR2 from the germline V gene are SGHRS and YFSETQ. With 5 bases removed from V and 0 bases from J, the gap between germline ends came to 6 bases. CDR3 in DNA: TGCGCCAGCAGATGGAGCTCCTACAATGAGCAGTTCTTC. Translating it yields CASRWSSYNEQFF.

The CDR3 protein is CASRLGDWNTEAFF. CDR3 nucleotide sequence: TGTGCCAGCAGGCTAGGGGATTGGAACACTGAAGCTTTCTTT. The chain carries TRBV6-1 and TRBJ1-1; D might be TRBD1 (5 bases). In germline, CDR1 is MNHNS, CDR2 SASEGT. Trimming took off 6 bases at V and 1 base at J, with 12 bases between the two ends. The CDR3 consists of 14 residues.